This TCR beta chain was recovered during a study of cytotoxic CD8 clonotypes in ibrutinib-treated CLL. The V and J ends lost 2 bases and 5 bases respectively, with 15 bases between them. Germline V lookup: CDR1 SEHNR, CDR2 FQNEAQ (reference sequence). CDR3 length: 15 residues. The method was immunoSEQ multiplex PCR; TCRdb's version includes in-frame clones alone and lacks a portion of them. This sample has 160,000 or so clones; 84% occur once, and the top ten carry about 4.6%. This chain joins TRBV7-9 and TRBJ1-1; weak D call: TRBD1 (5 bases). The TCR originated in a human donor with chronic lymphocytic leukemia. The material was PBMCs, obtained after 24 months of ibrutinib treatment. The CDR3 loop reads CASSLNGQGGTEAFF. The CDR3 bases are TGTGCCAGCAGCTTAAACGGCCAGGGTGGTACTGAAGCTTTCTTT.